This record covers a single T cell receptor beta chain. Germline V lookup: CDR1 LGHNA, CDR2 YSLEER. The CDR3 runs 16 residues. V was clipped by 5 bases and J by 0 bases, with 13 bases between them. Study processing details: Reference gene primer amplification in the assay estimated nucleated cell counts. The assay was immunoSEQ multiplex PCR, and TCRdb's table has in-frame clones only and misses some. V, J and clone size are taken as reported in that table, and D and trimming were inferred from the DNA itself. The sample yields 210,000 or so clones, around 86% seen once. The data originate from a study of blood T cell repertoires in COVID-19. In the study overall: Donors in the United States, Italy and Spain gave samples during acute or convalescent COVID-19.

Enrollees, about 18 to 95 years old, lived in about two dozen US areas. Each participant's cohort was designated according to participant-reported clinical history. The rearrangement uses TRBV4-3 and TRBJ2-2; tentatively, D is TRBD2 (7 bases). This sequence was found in a woman aged 45 to 65 with acute COVID-19. Sequenced material: PBMCs or T cells enriched from blood (not recorded which). The CDR3 nucleotides read TGCGCCAGCAGCTTAGGGGGAGGGGCGAACACCGGGGAGCTGTTTTTT. The encoded protein is CASSLGGGANTGELFF.